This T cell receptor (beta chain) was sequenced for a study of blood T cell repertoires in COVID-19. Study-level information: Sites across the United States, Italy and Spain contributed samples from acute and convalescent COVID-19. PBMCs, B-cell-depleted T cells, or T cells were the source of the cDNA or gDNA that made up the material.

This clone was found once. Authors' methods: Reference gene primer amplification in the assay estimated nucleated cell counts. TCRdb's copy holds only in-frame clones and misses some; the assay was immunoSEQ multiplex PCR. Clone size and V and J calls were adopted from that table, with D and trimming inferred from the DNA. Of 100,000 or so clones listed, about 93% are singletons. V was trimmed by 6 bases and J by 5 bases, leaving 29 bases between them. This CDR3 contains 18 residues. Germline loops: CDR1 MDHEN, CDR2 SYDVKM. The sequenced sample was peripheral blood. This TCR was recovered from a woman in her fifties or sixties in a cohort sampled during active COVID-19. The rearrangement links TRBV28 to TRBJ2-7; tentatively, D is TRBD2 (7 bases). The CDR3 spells CASSLPTWGGARINEQYF. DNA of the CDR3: TGTGCCAGCAGCCTACCGACCTGGGGGGGCGCCCGGATTAACGAGCAGTACTTC.